A single sample is the source of the 12 T cell receptor beta chains below, sequenced in a study of cytomegalovirus exposure and HLA in healthy donors. 60 Vbeta and 13 Jbeta primers were used in PCR. This table comes from immunoSEQ multiplex PCR, and its TCRdb copy is limited to in-frame clones, with some not included. The table shows about 120,000 clones, with over 65% occurring only once. Specimen: PBMCs. These receptor sequences come from a man aged 25-40 years in good health and CMV-seropositive.

This chain joins TRBV4-2 and TRBJ2-1, with 11 bases matching TRBD2. The CDR3 spans 17 residues. Germline V CDR1 and CDR2: LGHNA, YNFKEQ. V was pared by 0 bases and J by 5 bases, with 6 bases of the junction left unmatched. The DNA for the CDR3 is TGTGCCAGCAGCCAAGATCTGCTAGCGGGAGGTAACAATGAGCAGTTCTTC. This sequence encodes CASSQDLLAGGNNEQFF.

This clone was picked up a small number of times. CDR3 sequence: CASSQALNSNEQYF. Here the CDR3 DNA reads TGCGCCAGCAGCCAAGCCCTTAATAGCAACGAGCAGTACTTC. The rearrangement links TRBV4-3 to TRBJ2-7; no firm D call. The CDR3 extends over 14 amino acids. Germline assignment: CDR1 LGHNA and CDR2 YSLEER. Trimming took off 1 base at V and 5 bases at J, with 12 bases between the two ends.

J is TRBJ1-5 and V is TRBV19; 8 positions agree with TRBD1. Per germline, CDR1 LNHDA and CDR2 SQIVND (reference sequence). CDR3 size: 13 residues. V lost 7 bases and J lost 6; bases outside the gene matches: 5. For the CDR3, the DNA is TGTGCCAGTAATCCGACAGGGGTTCAGCCCCAGCATTTT. Translated, it gives CASNPTGVQPQHF.

This clone was seen only a few times. This sequence joins TRBV4-1 and TRBJ1-1; D might be TRBD1 (5 bases). Germline V gene sequence: CDR1 MGHRA, CDR2 YSYEKL. Trimming removed 3 bases from V and 1 base from J, with 18 bases in between. This CDR3 has 17 residues. The CDR3, as DNA: TGCGCCAGCAGCCAGTGGGCCCCCCTCGGGGGGAACACTGAAGCTTTCTTT. Its protein is CASSQWAPLGGNTEAFF.

The genes are TRBV5-5 and TRBJ2-7; 11 nucleotides line up with TRBD2. Trimming at V came to 1 base and at J to 3 bases, leaving 3 bases not matched to a gene. The CDR3 sequence is 15 residues long. In germline, CDR1 is SGHKS, CDR2 YYEKEE (reference sequence). CDR3 protein: CASSLPGLAGYEQYF. For the CDR3, the DNA is TGTGCCAGCAGCTTGCCAGGACTAGCGGGCTACGAGCAGTACTTC.

The V gene is TRBV7-2, the J gene TRBJ1-1, with a weak D call TRBD1 (5 bases). The V end lost 5 bases, the J end lost 8 bases, and 15 bases lay between the germline ends. The CDR3 loop spans 13 amino acids. Germline loops: CDR1 SGHTA, CDR2 FQGNSA. Written as DNA, the CDR3 is TGTGCCAGCAGCCTCTTGGGGCGGGGGGAAGCTTTCTTT. This gives the protein CASSLLGRGEAFF.

V usage is TRBV7-6 and J usage is TRBJ2-2; D perhaps matches TRBD2 (6 bases). This CDR3 spans 15 amino acids. V lost 3 bases to trimming and J lost 1 base, with 9 bases between them. Germline CDR1 reads SGHVS; CDR2 reads FNYEAQ. The CDR3 DNA reads TGTGCCAGCAGCTTTGGGAGGTGGAACACCGGGGAGCTGTTTTTT. Its protein product is CASSFGRWNTGELFF.

The CDR3 DNA is TGTGCTAGTGGTTTCTCCGGGGGAAACAATGAGCAGTTCTTC. This translates into CASGFSGGNNEQFF. The rearrangement uses TRBV12-5 and TRBJ2-1, with a weak D call TRBD2 (6 bases). Per germline, CDR1 LGHNT and CDR2 FRNRAP. Trimming removed 3 bases from V and 5 bases from J, with 11 bases in between. This CDR3 region has 14 residues.

This clone has only a few counts. The genes are TRBV2 and TRBJ1-5, with TRBD1 matching 8 bases. Germline CDR1 and CDR2: SNHLY and FYNNEI. J gave up 6 bases and V 0 bases, and 7 bases lay outside the gene matches. This CDR3 spans 16 amino acids. DNA for the CDR3: TGTGCCAGCAGTGAAGCCAGGGGGCTCGGGGGTCAGCCCCAGCATTTT. Its translation is CASSEARGLGGQPQHF.

The rearrangement joins TRBV5-6 to TRBJ2-7, with D possibly TRBD1 on 6 matching bases. CDR3 length: 14 residues. Germline CDR1 reads SGHDT; CDR2 reads YYEEEE. V was clipped by 4 bases and J by 3 bases, with 14 bases between them. CDR3 DNA: TGTGCCAGCAGCAGGCAGGGGACCAACTACGAGCAGTACTTC. The encoded protein is CASSRQGTNYEQYF.

This clone was seen a few times. As DNA, the CDR3 is TGTGCCAGCAGCTGGCGGGAGTGGGATACGCAGTATTTT. The encoded protein is CASSWREWDTQYF. The rearrangement joins TRBV5-6 to TRBJ2-3; 7 bases line up with TRBD2. The trim removed 3 bases at V and 6 bases at J, leaving 4 bases unmatched. The CDR3 extends over 13 amino acids. Looked up from germline, CDR1 is SGHDT and CDR2 is YYEEEE. Full variable domain (outside the CDR3, taken from reference TRBV5-6 and TRBJ2-3): DAGVTQSPTHLIKTRGQQVTLRCSPKSGHDTVSWYQQALGQGPQFIFQYYEEEERQRGNFPDRFSGHQFPNYSSELNVNALLLGDSALYLCASSWREWDTQYFGPGTRLTVL.

This clone was counted between two and nine times. The chain has TRBV4-1 and TRBJ1-4, with 8 bases aligning to TRBD1. Germline CDR1 MGHRA, CDR2 YSYEKL. The CDR3 spans 16 residues. V trimming: 3 bases; J trimming: 7 bases; junction bases outside the gene matches: 10. The CDR3 DNA follows: TGCGCCAGCAGCCACACCGTAAGGACAGGGCGTGAAAAACTGTTTTTT. Its protein product is CASSHTVRTGREKLFF.